Below are 10 T cell receptor beta chains sequenced from a single sample in a study of regulatory T cells in long-lasting Graves disease. Time point: persistent/refractory GD, antithyroid drugs over 5 years with positive TRAb. Extracted RNA from PBMCs served as the source of the TCR library. Sequencing libraries for TCR beta were prepared with iRepertoire HTBI primers and Arm-PCR of CDR3 regions. A single record per CDR3 protein comes from TCRdb applying MiXCR to the multiplex PCR reads. The sample contains approximately 470,000 distinct CDR3 sequences, roughly 20% of which appear only once. The sample was peripheral blood mononuclear cells (PBMCs), taken when the disease was refractory, from a patient treated with antithyroid drugs. The receptors were sampled from a female donor with Graves disease.

The DNA of the CDR3 is TGTGCCAGCAGCTTTCCAACGGGGCTAGCGGGAGTTACCGGGGAGCTGTTTTTT. Translated: CASSFPTGLAGVTGELFF. The chain has TRBV7-2 and TRBJ2-2; 10 bases line up with TRBD2. With V trimmed by 3 bases and J by 5 bases, 12 bases remained unmatched. The CDR3 is made up of 18 amino acids. Germline lookup yields CDR1 SGHTA and CDR2 FQGNSA. Full variable domain (outside the CDR3, taken from reference TRBV7-2 and TRBJ2-2): GAGVSQSPSNKVTEKGKDVELRCDPISGHTALYWYRQSLGQGLEFLIYFQGNSAPDKSGLPSDRFSAERTGGSVSTLTIQRTQQEDSAVYLCASSFPTGLAGVTGELFFGEGSRLTVL.

This clonotype was recorded at least ten times. This sequence joins TRBV28 and TRBJ2-7, with D hard to call. The germline V and J ends were trimmed by 5 bases and 3 bases, with 14 bases remaining between them. The CDR3 has 14 amino acids. Germline CDR1 MDHEN, CDR2 SYDVKM. The CDR3 DNA follows: TGTGCCAGCAGTACCATCAGAAGGATCTACGAGCAGTACTTC. Residues: CASSTIRRIYEQYF.

The chain couples TRBV5-6 to TRBJ1-6; TRBD1 is a possible D gene (6 bases). The CDR3 length is 14 residues. V was pared by 0 bases and J by 10 bases, with 11 bases between. Germline values: CDR1 SGHDT, CDR2 YYEEEE. This chain's CDR3 is CASSLDRVGSPLHF. The CDR3 DNA is TGTGCCAGCAGCTTGGACAGGGTGGGATCACCCCTCCACTTT.

In its sample, this clonotype was seen many times. The J gene is TRBJ2-5, the V gene TRBV7-2, with D unclear. Trimming left V 5 bases short and J 4 bases short, with 11 bases between. This CDR3 contains 13 residues. Germline V CDR1 and CDR2: SGHTA, FQGNSA. As DNA, the CDR3 is TGTGCCAGCAGCGTGGAGAATACAGAGACCCAGTACTTC. It specifies CASSVENTETQYF.

This clonotype was seen repeatedly, ten times or more. The CDR3 here is CASSTSGRAQTQYF. In DNA form, the CDR3 reads TGTGCCAGCTCGACTAGCGGGAGGGCGCAGACCCAGTACTTC. V and J are TRBV3-1 and TRBJ2-5; 14 positions agree with TRBD2. Trimming at V came to 8 bases and at J to 6 bases, leaving 5 bases not matched to a gene. The CDR3 spans 14 residues. Germline V lookup: CDR1 LGHDT, CDR2 YNNKEL (reference sequence).

This clonotype was seen only a few times. The V and J genes are TRBV7-8 and TRBJ2-1; 8 positions agree with TRBD2. The germline gives CDR1 SGHVS, CDR2 FQNEAQ. With 2 bases clipped from V and 4 bases from J, the junction kept 7 bases outside the gene matches. The CDR3 has 16 amino acids. The CDR3, as DNA: TGTGCCAGCAGCTTATTTAGCGGGATTTCTTACAATGAGCAGTTCTTC. Translating gives CASSLFSGISYNEQFF.

Only a few counts were recorded for this clonotype. The chain couples TRBV19 to TRBJ2-4, with D possibly TRBD2 on 5 matching bases. Germline assignment: CDR1 LNHDA and CDR2 SQIVND (reference sequence). There are 17 residues in the CDR3. Trimming removed 7 bases at V and 0 bases at J, with 19 bases between. This CDR3 reads CASTDHPAELAKNIQYF. CDR3 in DNA: TGTGCCAGTACCGACCATCCAGCGGAACTAGCCAAAAACATTCAGTACTTC.

This clonotype appeared many times. The CDR3 DNA sequence: TGTGCCAGCAGTGTTCCGCAGGGGTTGAACACTGAAGCTTTCTTT. This sequence encodes CASSVPQGLNTEAFF. This rearrangement joins TRBV6-1 to TRBJ1-1, with D possibly being TRBD1 (6 bases). Deletions cut 4 bases from V and 0 bases from J, with 12 bases between. The CDR3 sequence is 15 residues long. From germline, CDR1 is MNHNS and CDR2 SASEGT.

The sample holds a few counts of this clonotype. The V call is TRBV4-1, the J call TRBJ1-1, with 7 nucleotides matching TRBD1. Germline trimming cut 7 bases from V and 4 bases from J; bases unmatched to any gene: 15. The CDR3 is 16 amino acids. In germline, CDR1 is MGHRA, CDR2 YSYEKL. CDR3 bases: TGCGCCAGCAACATCGAACAGGGGACCTCAATCACTGAAGCTTTCTTT. It is translated as CASNIEQGTSITEAFF.

Many counts were recorded for this clonotype. The chain joins TRBV6-1 to TRBJ1-2; no reliable D call. The CDR3 runs 12 residues. The ends were cut back, 3 bases at V and 5 bases at J, with 7 bases in the middle. Germline V gene lookup returns CDR1 MNHNS and CDR2 SASEGT. CDR3 coding DNA: TGTGCCAGCAGTGATAAGAAATATGGCTACACCTTC. Amino acids: CASSDKKYGYTF.